This TCR beta chain was retrieved from a study of blood T cell repertoires in COVID-19. Here immunoSEQ multiplex PCR was the method, and the copy in TCRdb shows in-frame clones only, minus some. The table shows around 110,000 clones, with 90% occurring only once. The CDR3 is 14 amino acids. Trimming removed 5 bases from V and 13 bases from J, with 18 bases in between. CDR1 and CDR2 from the germline V gene are SGHTA and FQGNSA. This chain uses TRBV7-2 with TRBJ1-6, with D perhaps TRBD1 (5 bases). The sequenced material came from peripheral blood. The sequence was obtained from a human donor with active COVID-19. The donor label of this sample is uncertain. The CDR3 loop is CASSLVEGTAPLHF. Written as DNA, the CDR3 is TGTGCCAGCAGCCTTGTGGAAGGGACTGCCCCCCTCCACTTT.